This T cell receptor beta chain was captured in a study of blood T cell repertoires in COVID-19. Study-level background: Both acute and convalescent COVID-19 samples were obtained from the United States, Italy and Spain. Sources were T cells, B-cell-depleted T cells, or PBMCs; the material itself was cDNA or gDNA.

The CDR3 has 16 amino acids. The ends lost 5 bases at V and 5 bases at J; junction bases unmatched: 14. From germline, CDR1 is SGHTA and CDR2 FQGTGA. Study processing details: Reference gene primer amplification gave estimated nucleated cell counts. The protocol was immunoSEQ multiplex PCR, while the TCRdb copy is restricted to in-frame clones and leaves out a portion. D and trimming come from the DNA, and the V and J calls and clone size come from that table. The sample shows hundreds of thousands of clones, 65% to 85% of them seen only once. The chain links TRBV7-3 to TRBJ1-1; 7 positions agree with TRBD1. The source is a man aged 40-49 years with acute or convalescent COVID-19. Specimen: peripheral blood. CDR3 amino acids: CASSPRRGGVGTEAFF. In DNA form, the CDR3 reads TGTGCCAGCAGCCCTCGGAGAGGGGGCGTAGGAACTGAAGCTTTCTTT.